This T cell receptor beta chain was sequenced for a study of T cell repertoires in cytomegalovirus infection. As for the study in general: CMV epitopes in the study were HLA-C-restricted (recently identified) and HLA-B-restricted (well studied). TCR beta signatures that were public indicated CMV infection and matching HLA type. Study-wide findings and caveats: Adding up the frequency of public TCR beta families identified people who carried CMV plus the relevant HLA. Across the ex vivo response, the dominant clonotypes were HLA-C-restricted CMV-specific TCR beta clonotypes.

TCRdb reprocessed the reads via MiXCR and lists one record per CDR3 protein. Among 550,000 to 700,000 distinct CDR3 sequences listed, around two fifths were seen once. A note on this clonotype: Its antigen is undetermined.

The CDR3 is 15 residues long. Trimming pared 8 bases from V and 3 bases from J, leaving 19 bases between. CDR1 is MDHEN, CDR2 SYDVKM, per germline. This chain links TRBV28 with TRBJ1-2; D is undetermined. Material: cultured PBMCs, obtained from culture after CMV antigen stimulation. The TCR sequence derives from a human donor in good health (CMV status not recorded). Some clones in this sample may be carry-over from other donors' samples. The CDR3 region is CASGSPGPPYYGYTF. For the CDR3, the DNA is TGTGCCAGCGGTAGTCCGGGCCCGCCATACTATGGCTACACCTTC.